Listed below are T cell receptor beta chains from one sample, sequenced in a study of identical twins. TCRdb redid the calling of the 5' RACE reads with MiXCR, one entry per CDR3 protein. Here the sample spans around 450,000 distinct CDR3 sequences, around 14% being singletons. The sample also formed part of further work on yellow fever vaccine responses in identical twins.

Material for sequencing was CD4+ T cells sorted from blood. All receptors derive from a woman between 18 and 30 years old in good health. Both conserved end residues are part of each CDR3. D genes are given only for firm matches. Expanded clones get a size class; other rows say once, few or many, or leave the size out.

d_call	j_call	v_call	clone_size	cdr3_nt	cdr3_aa
TRBD2	TRBJ2-3	TRBV7-9	.	TGTGCCAGCAGCCAACAGACTAGCGGGGTTAGCACAGATACGCAGTATTTT	CASSQQTSGVSTDTQYF
.	TRBJ2-3	TRBV20-1	few	TGCAGTGCTAAAGTTCCCTCTGATACGCAGTATTTT	CSAKVPSDTQYF
.	TRBJ2-7	TRBV21-1	.	TGTGCCAGTAGGACCCTCCGATACGAGCAGTACTTC	CASRTLRYEQYF
.	TRBJ2-7	TRBV29-1	few	TGCAGCGTTACGACAGAGAGCTCCTACGAGCAGTACTTC	CSVTTESSYEQYF
.	TRBJ2-7	TRBV18	.	TGTGCCAGCTCAATTAGCGTTGGTTTCTCCTACGAGCAGTACTTC	CASSISVGFSYEQYF
TRBD1	TRBJ2-6	TRBV28	.	TGTGCCAGCAGTTTAGTCGGGACAGGTGACTCTGGGGCCAACGTCCTGACTTTC	CASSLVGTGDSGANVLTF
.	TRBJ2-7	TRBV5-1	.	TGCGCCAGCAGATTCGACTCCGGTACGTTCTACGAGCAGTACTTC	CASRFDSGTFYEQYF
.	TRBJ2-5	TRBV20-1	.	TGCAGTGTCGGAGCACAGCGTCCGGGAGAGACCCAGTACTTC	CSVGAQRPGETQYF
TRBD1	TRBJ2-1	TRBV19	.	TGTGCCAGTAGTACCCGACAGGGCCATCGGTACAATGAGCAGTTCTTC	CASSTRQGHRYNEQFF
TRBD2	TRBJ2-1	TRBV29-1	.	TGCAGCGGGGGACTAGCGGCATACAATGAGCAGTTCTTC	CSGGLAAYNEQFF
.	TRBJ2-4	TRBV3-1	few	TGTGCCAGCAGAGGGGATGAACGCAAAAACATTCAGTACTTC	CASRGDERKNIQYF
TRBD2	TRBJ2-1	TRBV4-2	.	TGTGCCAGCAGCCCGAACTGGGGGGCTAGCGGGAGCAATGAGCAGTTCTTC	CASSPNWGASGSNEQFF
.	TRBJ2-5	TRBV25-1	many	TGTGCCAGCAGTGATTATTACCAAGAGACCCAGTACTTC	CASSDYYQETQYF
TRBD1	TRBJ2-2	TRBV6-5	.	TGTGCCAGCAGTTACCAGGGGACAGGCACCGGGGAGCTGTTTTTT	CASSYQGTGTGELFF
TRBD1	TRBJ2-7	TRBV10-3	many	TGTGCCATTCGTTCCGGGACAGATATCTACGAGCAGTACTTC	CAIRSGTDIYEQYF
.	TRBJ2-2	TRBV5-1	many	TGCGCCAGCAGCTGGGGGGCTAACACCGGGGAGCTGTTTTTT	CASSWGANTGELFF
TRBD2	TRBJ2-5	TRBV20-1	few	TGCAGTGCTATGGGACTAGCGGGGAAAGAGACCCAGTACTTC	CSAMGLAGKETQYF
.	TRBJ2-7	TRBV10-3	few	TGTGCCATCAGTGAGTCCAGGACCCGGGGTTCCGAGCAGTACTTC	CAISESRTRGSEQYF
.	TRBJ1-1	TRBV6-5	few	TGTGCCAGCAGTTACTCGGCTAACACTGAAGCTTTCTTT	CASSYSANTEAFF
.	TRBJ1-3	TRBV20-1	many	TGCAGTGCTCAAAAGGTTGCCAGCCTCTCTGGAAACACCATATATTTT	CSAQKVASLSGNTIYF
.	TRBJ1-1	TRBV18	few	TGTGCCAGCTCATTCGGGCTGGGGAACACTGAAGCTTTCTTT	CASSFGLGNTEAFF
.	TRBJ1-5	TRBV7-2	few	TGTGCCAGCAGCGAGACGACCCCTCAGCCCCAGCATTTT	CASSETTPQPQHF
.	TRBJ2-7	TRBV6-6	.	TGTGCCAGCAGCCCACAGCCCTACGAGCAGTACTTC	CASSPQPYEQYF
.	TRBJ2-2	TRBV7-8	.	TGTGCCAGCAGCGAAGTAGGGGTTGGGGGGGAGCTGTTTTTT	CASSEVGVGGELFF
.	TRBJ1-2	TRBV3-1	.	TGTGCCAGCAGCCAACTCGGGGGCGACGGCTACACCTTC	CASSQLGGDGYTF
.	TRBJ2-7	TRBV20-1	.	TGCAGTGCTAGAGATCACGGGGGAGGCCACGAGCAGTACTTC	CSARDHGGGHEQYF